A single T cell receptor beta chain is shown here with its context. The V end lost 4 bases, the J end lost 4 bases, and 10 bases lay between the germline ends. This CDR3 region has 14 residues. CDR1 and CDR2 (germline): LGHNA, YNFKEQ. This specimen comes from a study of blood T cell repertoires in COVID-19. Libraries were prepared by immunoSEQ multiplex PCR; TCRdb keeps only in-frame clonotypes and omits some of them. Seen here are around 95,000 clones, about 77% observed once, and the top ten hold approximately 30%. Material: peripheral blood. This TCR was sampled from a man aged 65 to 85 with active or convalescent COVID-19. The chain recombines TRBV4-2 with TRBJ2-2; D not certain. The CDR3 DNA sequence: TGTGCCAGCAGCCTTGCAGGTCTCACCGGGGAGCTGTTTTTT. It translates to CASSLAGLTGELFF.